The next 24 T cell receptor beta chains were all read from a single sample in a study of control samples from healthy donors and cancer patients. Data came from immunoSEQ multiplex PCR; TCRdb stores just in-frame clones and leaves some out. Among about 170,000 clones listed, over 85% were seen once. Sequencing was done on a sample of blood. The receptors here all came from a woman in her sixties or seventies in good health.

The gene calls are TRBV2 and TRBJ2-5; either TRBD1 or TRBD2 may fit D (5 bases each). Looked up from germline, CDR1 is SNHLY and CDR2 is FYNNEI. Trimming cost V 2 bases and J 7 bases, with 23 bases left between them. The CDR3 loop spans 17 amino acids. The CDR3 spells CASSEWGSGTLPWTQYF. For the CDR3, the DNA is TGTGCCAGCAGTGAATGGGGGAGCGGTACCTTACCGTGGACCCAGTACTTC.

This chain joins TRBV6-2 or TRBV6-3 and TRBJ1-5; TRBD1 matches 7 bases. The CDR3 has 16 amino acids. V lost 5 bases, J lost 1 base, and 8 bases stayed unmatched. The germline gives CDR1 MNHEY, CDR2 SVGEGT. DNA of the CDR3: TGTGCCAGCAGTCGACAGGGATCGACCAGCAATCAGCCCCAGCATTTT. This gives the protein CASSRQGSTSNQPQHF.

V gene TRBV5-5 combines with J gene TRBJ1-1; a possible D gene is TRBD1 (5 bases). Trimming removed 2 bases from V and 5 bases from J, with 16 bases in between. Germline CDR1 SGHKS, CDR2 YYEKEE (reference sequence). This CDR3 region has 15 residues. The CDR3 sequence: CASSFERGGETEAFF. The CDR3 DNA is TGTGCCAGCAGCTTTGAACGTGGGGGGGAAACTGAAGCTTTCTTT. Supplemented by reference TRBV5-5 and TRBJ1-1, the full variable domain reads DAGVTQSPTHLIKTRGQQVTLRCSPISGHKSVSWYQQVLGQGPQFIFQYYEKEERGRGNFPDRFSARQFPNYSSELNVNALLLGDSALYLCASSFERGGETEAFFGQGTRLTVV.

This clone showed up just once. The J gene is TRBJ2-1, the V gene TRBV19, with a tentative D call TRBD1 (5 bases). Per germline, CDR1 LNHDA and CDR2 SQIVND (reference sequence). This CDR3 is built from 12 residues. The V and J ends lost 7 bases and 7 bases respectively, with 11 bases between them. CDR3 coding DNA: TGTGCCAGTACTTGGGGCCTTAATGAGCAGTTCTTC. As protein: CASTWGLNEQFF.

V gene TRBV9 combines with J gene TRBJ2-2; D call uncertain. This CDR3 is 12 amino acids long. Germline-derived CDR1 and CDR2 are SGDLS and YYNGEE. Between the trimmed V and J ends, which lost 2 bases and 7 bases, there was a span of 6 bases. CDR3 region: CASSVFNGELFF. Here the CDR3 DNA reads TGTGCCAGCAGCGTTTTTAACGGGGAGCTGTTTTTT.

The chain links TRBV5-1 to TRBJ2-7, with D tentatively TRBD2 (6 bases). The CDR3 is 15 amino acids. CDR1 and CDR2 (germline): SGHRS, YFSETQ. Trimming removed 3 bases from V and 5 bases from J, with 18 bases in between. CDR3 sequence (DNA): TGCGCCAGCAGCTACAAGTTGACCGGGAGCAACGAGCAGTACTTC. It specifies CASSYKLTGSNEQYF.

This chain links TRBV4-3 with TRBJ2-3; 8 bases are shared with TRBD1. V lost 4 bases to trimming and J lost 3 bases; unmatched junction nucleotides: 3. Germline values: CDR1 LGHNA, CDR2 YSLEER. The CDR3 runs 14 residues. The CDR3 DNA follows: TGCGCCAGCAGCCTCGACAGGGGAACAGATACGCAGTATTTT. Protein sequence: CASSLDRGTDTQYF.

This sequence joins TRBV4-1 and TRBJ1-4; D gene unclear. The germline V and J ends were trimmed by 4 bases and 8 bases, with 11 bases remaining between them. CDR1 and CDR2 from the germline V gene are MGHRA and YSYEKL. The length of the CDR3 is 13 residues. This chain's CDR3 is CASSRIGQEKLFF. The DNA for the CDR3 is TGCGCCAGCAGCCGCATAGGGCAGGAAAAACTGTTTTTT.

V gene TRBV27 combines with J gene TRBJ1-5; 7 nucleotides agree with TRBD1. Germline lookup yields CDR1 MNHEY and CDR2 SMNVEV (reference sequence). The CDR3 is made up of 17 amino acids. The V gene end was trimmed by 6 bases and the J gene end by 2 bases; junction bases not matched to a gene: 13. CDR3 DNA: TGTGCCAGCAGCCCCATCCCCCTGCAGGGGGGCAATCAGCCCCAGCATTTT. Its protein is CASSPIPLQGGNQPQHF.

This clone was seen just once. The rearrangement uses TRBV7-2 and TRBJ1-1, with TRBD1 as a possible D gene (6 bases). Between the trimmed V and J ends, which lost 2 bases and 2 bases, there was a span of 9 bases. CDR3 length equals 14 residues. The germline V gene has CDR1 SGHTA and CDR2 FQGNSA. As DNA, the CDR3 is TGTGCCAGCAGCTTATGGACAGACAACACTGAAGCTTTCTTT. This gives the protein CASSLWTDNTEAFF.

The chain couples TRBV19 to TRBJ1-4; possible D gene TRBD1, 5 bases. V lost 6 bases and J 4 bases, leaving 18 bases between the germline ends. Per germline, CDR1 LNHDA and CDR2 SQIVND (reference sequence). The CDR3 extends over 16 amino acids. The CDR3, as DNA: TGTGCCAGTAGATCGAGGGGTGGTAGGAGTAATGAAAAACTGTTTTTT. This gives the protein CASRSRGGRSNEKLFF.

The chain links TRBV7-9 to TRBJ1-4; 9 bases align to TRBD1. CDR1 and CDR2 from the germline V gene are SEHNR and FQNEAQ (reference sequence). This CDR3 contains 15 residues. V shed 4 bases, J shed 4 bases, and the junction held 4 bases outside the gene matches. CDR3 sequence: CASSSWTGVNEKLFF. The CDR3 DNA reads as TGTGCCAGCAGCTCCTGGACAGGGGTTAATGAAAAACTGTTTTTT.

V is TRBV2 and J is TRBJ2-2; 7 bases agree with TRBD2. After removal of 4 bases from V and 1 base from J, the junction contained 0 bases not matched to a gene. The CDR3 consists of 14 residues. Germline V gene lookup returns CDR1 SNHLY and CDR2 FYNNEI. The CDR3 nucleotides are TGTGCCAGCAGTGGGACTAGGAACACCGGGGAGCTGTTTTTT. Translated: CASSGTRNTGELFF. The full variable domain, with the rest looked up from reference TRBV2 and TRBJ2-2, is EPEVTQTPSHQVTQMGQEVILRCVPISNHLYFYWYRQILGQKVEFLVSFYNNEISEKSEIFDDQFSVERPDGSNFTLKIRSTKLEDSAMYFCASSGTRNTGELFFGEGSRLTVL.

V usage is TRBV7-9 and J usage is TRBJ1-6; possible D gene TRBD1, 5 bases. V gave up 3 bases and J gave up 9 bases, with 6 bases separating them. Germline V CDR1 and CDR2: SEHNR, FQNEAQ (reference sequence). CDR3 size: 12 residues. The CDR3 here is CASSFGASPLHF. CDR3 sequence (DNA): TGTGCCAGCAGCTTCGGGGCTTCACCCCTCCACTTT.

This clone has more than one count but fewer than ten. The CDR3 loop reads CASCRGGNYEQYF. In DNA form, the CDR3 reads TGTGCCAGCTGCCGCGGGGGGAACTACGAGCAGTACTTC. This chain connects TRBV6-2 or TRBV6-3 to TRBJ2-7, with 8 bases aligning to TRBD2. V lost 8 bases and J lost 3; bases outside the gene matches: 6. Germline loops: CDR1 MNHEY, CDR2 SVGEGT. The CDR3 covers 13 residues.

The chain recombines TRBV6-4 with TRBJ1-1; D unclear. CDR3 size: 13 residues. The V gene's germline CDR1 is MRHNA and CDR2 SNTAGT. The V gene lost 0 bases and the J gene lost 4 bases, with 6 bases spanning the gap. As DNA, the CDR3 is TGTGCCAGCAGTGACTCTCCGGCCACTGAAGCTTTCTTT. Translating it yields CASSDSPATEAFF.

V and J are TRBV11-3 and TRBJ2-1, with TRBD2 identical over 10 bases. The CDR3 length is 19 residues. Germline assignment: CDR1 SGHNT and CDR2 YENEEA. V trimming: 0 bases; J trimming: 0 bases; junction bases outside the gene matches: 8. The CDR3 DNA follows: TGTGCCAGCAGCTTAGAAGGTACTAGCGGGAAGTACTCCTACAATGAGCAGTTCTTC. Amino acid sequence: CASSLEGTSGKYSYNEQFF.

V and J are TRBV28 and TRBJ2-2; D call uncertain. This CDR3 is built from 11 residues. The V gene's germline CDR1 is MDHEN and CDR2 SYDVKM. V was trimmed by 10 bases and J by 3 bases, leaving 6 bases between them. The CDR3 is CATTDTGELFF. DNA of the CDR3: TGTGCCACCACTGACACCGGGGAGCTGTTTTTT. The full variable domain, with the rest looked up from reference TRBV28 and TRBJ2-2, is DVKVTQSSRYLVKRTGEKVFLECVQDMDHENMFWYRQDPGLGLRLIYFSYDVKMKEKGDIPEGYSVSREKKERFSLILESASTNQTSMYLCATTDTGELFFGEGSRLTVL.

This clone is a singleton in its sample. The CDR3 nucleotides read TGTGCCAGCAGCTTAGGGACAGGGCATCAGCCCCAGCATTTT. It is translated as CASSLGTGHQPQHF. This sequence joins TRBV7-9 and TRBJ1-5; 8 nucleotides agree with TRBD1. Germline V CDR1 and CDR2: SEHNR, FQNEAQ (reference sequence). The V gene end was trimmed by 1 base and the J gene end by 5 bases; junction bases not matched to a gene: 1. This CDR3 contains 14 residues.

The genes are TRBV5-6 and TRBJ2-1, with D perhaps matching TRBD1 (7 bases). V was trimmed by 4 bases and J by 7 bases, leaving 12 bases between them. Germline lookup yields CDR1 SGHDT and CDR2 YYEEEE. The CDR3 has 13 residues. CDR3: CASSVTGRNEQFF. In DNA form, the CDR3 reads TGTGCCAGCAGCGTGACAGGGAGGAATGAGCAGTTCTTC.

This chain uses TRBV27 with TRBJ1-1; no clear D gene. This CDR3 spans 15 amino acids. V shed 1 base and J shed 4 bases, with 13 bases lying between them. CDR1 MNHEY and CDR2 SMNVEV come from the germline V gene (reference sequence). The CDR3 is CASSLLLRGVTEAFF. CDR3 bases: TGTGCCAGCAGTTTATTGTTGCGCGGAGTCACTGAAGCTTTCTTT.

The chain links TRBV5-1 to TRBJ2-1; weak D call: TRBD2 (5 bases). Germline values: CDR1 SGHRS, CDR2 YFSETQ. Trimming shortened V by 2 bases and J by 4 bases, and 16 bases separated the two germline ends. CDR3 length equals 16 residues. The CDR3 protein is CASSFSTNELYNEQFF. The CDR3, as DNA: TGCGCCAGCAGCTTTTCGACTAACGAACTGTACAATGAGCAGTTCTTC.

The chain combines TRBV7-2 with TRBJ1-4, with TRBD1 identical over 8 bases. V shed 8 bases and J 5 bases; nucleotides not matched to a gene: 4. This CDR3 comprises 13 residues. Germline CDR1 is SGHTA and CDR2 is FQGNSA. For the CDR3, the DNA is TGTGCCAGCCACAGGGGGGGGAATGAAAAACTGTTTTTT. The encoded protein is CASHRGGNEKLFF.

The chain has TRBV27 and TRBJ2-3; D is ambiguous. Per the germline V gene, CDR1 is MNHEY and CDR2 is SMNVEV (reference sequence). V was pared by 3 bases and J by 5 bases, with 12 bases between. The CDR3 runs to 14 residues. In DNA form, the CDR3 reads TGTGCCAGCAGTTTCCTTACGGTCGGAGATACGCAGTATTTT. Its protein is CASSFLTVGDTQYF.